This T cell receptor (beta chain) was sequenced for a study of blood T cells in healthy people across ages. Alongside a J-beta primer mix, a sample-barcoded 5' primer served in a second PCR lasting 7 to 11 cycles. TCRdb fed the 5' RACE reads into MiXCR, producing one record per CDR3 protein. Counted here are 1.5 million to 1.8 million distinct CDR3 sequences, under 55% occurring once; the ten biggest clones make up over 3.5%. CDR1 and CDR2 from the germline V gene are DFQATT and SNEGSKA (reference sequence). The V end was cut by 2 bases, the J end by 1 base, with 11 bases between. The CDR3 contains 14 residues.

The chain has TRBV20-1 and TRBJ2-5; D possibly uses TRBD1 or TRBD2 (5 bases each). The sequenced sample was blood. The origin of this receptor is a woman aged 18-30 years in good health. DNA of the CDR3: TGCAGTGCTAGACCGGGGACGTTCCAAGAGACCCAGTACTTC. This sequence encodes CSARPGTFQETQYF.